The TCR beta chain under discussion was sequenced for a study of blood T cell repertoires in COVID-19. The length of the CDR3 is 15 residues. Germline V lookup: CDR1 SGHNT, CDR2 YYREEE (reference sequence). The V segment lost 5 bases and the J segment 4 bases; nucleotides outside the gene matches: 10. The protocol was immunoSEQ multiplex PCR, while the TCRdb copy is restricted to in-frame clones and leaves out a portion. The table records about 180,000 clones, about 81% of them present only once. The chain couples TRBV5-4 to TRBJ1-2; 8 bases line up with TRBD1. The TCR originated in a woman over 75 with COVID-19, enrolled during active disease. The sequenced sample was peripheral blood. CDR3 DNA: TGTGCCAGCAGGATTCCGGGACAGGACCCCTATGGCTACACCTTC. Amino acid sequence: CASRIPGQDPYGYTF.